The source of this T cell receptor (beta chain) is a study of cytomegalovirus exposure and HLA in healthy donors. PCR employed 60 Vbeta and 13 Jbeta primers. Data came from immunoSEQ multiplex PCR; TCRdb stores just in-frame clones and leaves some out. This table has roughly 130,000 clones, around 74% appearing once. J lost 0 bases, V lost 0 bases, and 2 bases had no gene match. The germline gives CDR1 LNHDA, CDR2 SQIVND (reference sequence). The CDR3 extends over 15 amino acids. The table lists this clone with a count of one. The TCR was taken from a man aged 40-49 years in good health and CMV-seropositive. This chain connects TRBV19 to TRBJ2-7; 7 bases match TRBD2. The sequenced sample consisted of PBMCs. The CDR3 is CASSIEAGVSYEQYF. CDR3 sequence (DNA): TGTGCCAGTAGTATAGAGGCGGGGGTCTCCTACGAGCAGTACTTC. The whole variable domain, filled in from reference TRBV19 and TRBJ2-7, reads DGGITQSPKYLFRKEGQNVTLSCEQNLNHDAMYWYRQDPGQGLRLIYYSQIVNDFQKGDIAEGYSVSREKKESFPLTVTSAQKNPTAFYLCASSIEAGVSYEQYFGPGTRLTVT.